The entry below describes one T cell receptor beta chain. The antigen is unknown. The data derive from a study of shared clonotypes between healthy human individuals. Study background: A donor's plate count was three for CD4 naive and three for CD4 memory; CD8 naive had two and CD8 memory one. Study-wide findings and caveats: A handful of donors had around 5.5% of their naive CD4 clonotypes in common. Only blood was sampled; tissue repertoires likely differ.

Between the trimmed V and J ends, which lost 2 bases and 4 bases, there was a span of 12 bases. The CDR3 has 14 amino acids. Germline V CDR1 and CDR2: SGHNT, YYREEE (reference sequence). Sequencing used immunoSEQ multiplex PCR; TCRdb keeps in-frame clones, though not all of them. The sample shows around 990,000 clones, 70% to 85% of them seen only once. This clonotype originated in a man between 18 and 29 years old in good health. Some clones in this sample may be carry-over from other donors' samples. The gene calls are TRBV5-4 and TRBJ2-5; possibly TRBD2 for D (6 bases). The sample was memory CD4+ T cells from PBMCs. The subset denotes: CD45RA-negative fraction. The CDR3 sequence is CASSFVREPETQYF. CDR3 nucleotide sequence: TGTGCCAGCAGCTTTGTCCGGGAGCCAGAGACCCAGTACTTC.